The 7 T cell receptor beta chains below all came from one sample that was sequenced in a study of identical twins. Using its own MiXCR run on the 5' RACE reads, TCRdb lists one record per CDR3 protein. The repertoire holds 1.5 million to 2 million distinct CDR3 sequences, with roughly 35% as singletons. The sequencing input was cord blood. These receptors were obtained from a newborn girl in good health.

Worth noting for this clonotype: One end of the junction fails to match germline, which may point to a read error. The J gene is TRBJ1-4, the V gene TRBV27; no firm D call. The CDR3 covers 16 residues. The germline CDR1 and CDR2 sequences are MNHEY and SMNVEV (reference sequence). The CDR3: CASSLGYGATNEKPFF. The CDR3 bases are TGTGCCAGCAGTTTAGGTTATGGTGCAACTAATGAAAAACCGTTTTTT.

V usage is TRBV20-1 and J usage is TRBJ1-1; no clear D gene. Deletions cut 3 bases from V and 2 bases from J, with 10 bases between. CDR3 length: 13 amino acids. Germline assignment: CDR1 DFQATT and CDR2 SNEGSKA (reference sequence). This CDR3 is CSASDGFNTEAFF. CDR3 sequence (DNA): TGCAGTGCTAGTGACGGGTTCAACACTGAAGCTTTCTTT.

This clonotype was counted between two and nine times. V is TRBV29-1 and J is TRBJ1-2; maybe TRBD1 (5 bases). CDR1 and CDR2 (germline): SQVTM, ANQGSEA. The CDR3 covers 15 residues. Trimming removed 5 bases at V and 0 bases at J, with 16 bases between. The DNA for the CDR3 is TGCAGCGTTTGGGGGAAAACAGAGACTAACTATGGCTACACCTTC. Its translation is CSVWGKTETNYGYTF.

This clonotype has a handful of counts. The chain recombines TRBV6-6 with TRBJ1-5, with D unresolved. V was shortened by 0 bases and J by 2 bases, with 8 bases between the two germline ends. Germline CDR1 and CDR2: MNHNY and SVGAGI (reference sequence). The CDR3 has 15 amino acids. CDR3 DNA sequence: TGTGCCAGCAGTTACTCCAGGCCAGGCAATCAGCCCCAGCATTTT. It yields the protein CASSYSRPGNQPQHF.

A remark on this clonotype: The junction and the germline gene differ at one end; a read error may be behind it. V gene TRBV6-1 combines with J gene TRBJ1-5; D gene unclear. From germline, CDR1 is MNHNS and CDR2 SASEGT. This CDR3 is 16 amino acids long. CDR3 region: CASSEARARSNQPRHF. The DNA for the CDR3 is TGTGCCAGCAGTGAAGCGAGGGCACGGAGCAATCAGCCCCGGCATTTT.

The gene calls are TRBV10-3 and TRBJ2-3; 7 positions match TRBD1. The V gene's germline CDR1 is ENHRY and CDR2 SYGVKD. J was trimmed by 2 bases and V by 0 bases; bases with no gene match: 8. The CDR3 is made up of 17 amino acids. The CDR3 spells CAISESSSGQLTDTQYF. The CDR3 DNA is TGTGCCATCAGTGAGTCCTCATCGGGACAGCTCACAGATACGCAGTATTTT.

This clonotype was observed a handful of times. The chain employs TRBV4-2 and TRBJ1-2; 8 nucleotides agree with TRBD1. This CDR3 has 14 residues. J lost 8 bases, V lost 1 base, and 6 bases had no gene match. Germline-derived CDR1 and CDR2 are LGHNA and YNFKEQ. The CDR3 sequence: CASSQVGQEKGYTF. The CDR3 region has the DNA TGTGCCAGCAGCCAAGTGGGACAGGAGAAAGGCTACACCTTC.